Shown below are 21 T cell receptor beta chains from a single sample sequenced in a study of OX40 agonist ivuxolimab in advanced cancers. Receptors were amplified or captured by the immunoSEQ multiplex PCR assay. This is the immuneACCESS table as TCRdb keeps it, with only in-frame sequences that have V and J called. A part of the clones is gone; compared with another copy, unresolved V genes explain less than half, and the rest is unexplained. The sample includes tens of thousands of clones, with 91% observed a single time. Less than 5% of the sample rests with the top ten. Sequencing used CD4+ or CD8+ T cells sorted from blood, obtained in a trial of the OX40 agonist ivuxolimab. All receptors come from an adult with an advanced solid tumor such as melanoma, head and neck, liver or kidney cancer.

The V call is TRBV6-5, the J call TRBJ2-5; D call uncertain. Per the germline V gene, CDR1 is MNHEY and CDR2 is SVGAGI. The CDR3 runs to 13 residues. Trimming took 9 bases from V and 5 from J, leaving 16 bases between them. CDR3 in amino acids: CASCPPLCETQYF. DNA of the CDR3: TGTGCCAGTTGCCCCCCCCTATGTGAGACCCAGTACTTC.

The V gene is TRBV5-4, the J gene TRBJ1-1; 8 nucleotides agree with TRBD1. CDR1 and CDR2 from the germline V gene are SGHNT and YYREEE (reference sequence). This CDR3 comprises 11 residues. V lost 5 bases to trimming and J lost 8 bases; unmatched junction nucleotides: 2. CDR3 amino acids: CASRSGGEAFF. In nucleotides, the CDR3 is TGTGCCAGCAGATCAGGGGGCGAAGCTTTCTTT.

The V and J genes are TRBV11-2 and TRBJ2-2, with TRBD2 as a possible D gene (6 bases). This CDR3 spans 16 amino acids. V lost 5 bases, J lost 7 bases, and 20 bases lay in between. Per the germline V gene, CDR1 is SGHAT and CDR2 is FQNNGV. CDR3 nucleotide sequence: TGTGCCAGCAGCGTGTTGCCGGGAGTCGTGGACGGGGAGCTGTTTTTT. Amino acid sequence: CASSVLPGVVDGELFF.

The J gene is TRBJ1-4, the V gene TRBV18; 8 nucleotides agree with TRBD1. CDR1 and CDR2 (germline): KGHSH, LQKENI. V shed 2 bases and J 5 bases; nucleotides not matched to a gene: 4. CDR3 size: 15 residues. The CDR3 spells CASSPSDRENEKLFF. For the CDR3, the DNA is TGTGCCAGCTCACCATCGGACAGGGAAAATGAAAAACTGTTTTTT.

Only one count was recorded for this clone. The V and J genes are TRBV11-2 and TRBJ2-2; D unclear. The V gene's germline CDR1 is SGHAT and CDR2 FQNNGV. The CDR3 covers 16 residues. The V gene lost 5 bases and the J gene lost 3 bases, with 16 bases spanning the gap. In nucleotides, the CDR3 is TGTGCCAGCAGCCCGGCCCTCTCCCGAGACACCGGGGAGCTGTTTTTT. Its translation is CASSPALSRDTGELFF.

By its share, this clone is medium-sized (0.01 to 0.1%). The chain uses TRBV19 and TRBJ2-1; 10 bases map to TRBD2. With V trimmed by 6 bases and J by 5 bases, 7 bases remained unmatched. The CDR3 is 15 amino acids. CDR1 and CDR2 (germline): LNHDA, SQIVND (reference sequence). The CDR3 nucleotides are TGTGCCAGTAGGGAGCTAGCGGGAGTAAACAATGAGCAGTTCTTC. Amino acids: CASRELAGVNNEQFF.

V and J are TRBV5-6 and TRBJ2-1; 8 bases fit TRBD1. This CDR3 spans 14 amino acids. V trimming: 4 bases; J trimming: 7 bases; junction bases outside the gene matches: 7. The V gene's germline CDR1 is SGHDT and CDR2 YYEEEE. CDR3 protein: CASSPRTGFNEQFF. The CDR3 nucleotides read TGTGCCAGCAGCCCAAGGACAGGGTTTAATGAGCAGTTCTTC.

The chain combines TRBV7-2 with TRBJ2-2; 13 positions match TRBD2. V lost 3 bases and J lost 3; bases outside the gene matches: 1. The CDR3 has 16 amino acids. CDR1 is SGHTA, CDR2 FQGNSA, per germline. As DNA, the CDR3 is TGTGCCAGCAGCTTTACTAGCGGGAGGGACACCGGGGAGCTGTTTTTT. This encodes CASSFTSGRDTGELFF.

The rearrangement joins TRBV5-1 to TRBJ2-1; TRBD2 agrees at 7 bases. The length of the CDR3 is 16 residues. The germline V gene encodes CDR1 SGHRS and CDR2 YFSETQ. Unmatched junction bases numbered 12, after V lost 4 bases and J lost 5 bases. This CDR3 is CASSLAGTGRDNEQFF. For the CDR3, the DNA is TGCGCCAGCAGCCTGGCTGGTACTGGGAGGGACAATGAGCAGTTCTTC.

The chain carries TRBV7-9 and TRBJ2-1; TRBD2 might be the D (5 bases). Trimming shortened V by 5 bases and J by 0 bases, and 11 bases separated the two germline ends. Germline V gives CDR1 SEHNR, CDR2 FQNEAQ (reference sequence). This CDR3 spans 15 amino acids. The CDR3 protein is CASSPPGSSYNEQFF. CDR3 in DNA: TGTGCCAGCAGCCCCCCGGGGAGCTCCTACAATGAGCAGTTCTTC.

The DNA for the CDR3 is TGTGCCAGCAGTTTAGGTCTCGGGACTAGCACAGATACGCAGTATTTT. Its translation: CASSLGLGTSTDTQYF. This chain links TRBV28 with TRBJ2-3, with D possibly TRBD2 on 6 matching bases. Germline V gene sequence: CDR1 MDHEN, CDR2 SYDVKM. This CDR3 is built from 16 residues. Trimming shortened V by 2 bases and J by 0 bases, and 12 bases separated the two germline ends.

The chain recombines TRBV27 with TRBJ2-7; the D is unclear. CDR3 length equals 13 residues. Germline CDR1 reads MNHEY; CDR2 reads SMNVEV (reference sequence). The germline V and J ends were trimmed by 2 bases and 2 bases, with 7 bases remaining between them. The CDR3 reads CASSLKVTYEQYF. As DNA, the CDR3 is TGTGCCAGCAGTTTAAAGGTTACCTACGAGCAGTACTTC.

This clone is medium-sized in the sample. The V gene is TRBV10-3, the J gene TRBJ1-1; no reliable D call. Trimming took off 3 bases at V and 1 base at J, with 12 bases between the two ends. Germline V gene lookup returns CDR1 ENHRY and CDR2 SYGVKD. The CDR3 covers 15 residues. For the CDR3, the DNA is TGTGCCATCAGTGACCGTACGGGCGAGAACACTGAAGCTTTCTTT. This gives the protein CAISDRTGENTEAFF.

This clone appeared once. The chain combines TRBV25-1 with TRBJ2-3, with D hard to call. The germline V gene encodes CDR1 MGHDK and CDR2 SYGVNS. This CDR3 has 11 amino acids. The V and J ends lost 4 bases and 7 bases respectively, with 6 bases between them. The DNA of the CDR3 is TGTGCCAGCAGTGTGATTTATACGCAGTATTTT. It codes for CASSVIYTQYF.

The genes are TRBV6-5 and TRBJ2-1; TRBD2 agrees at 9 bases. The germline CDR1 and CDR2 sequences are MNHEY and SVGAGI. The CDR3 extends over 16 amino acids. After removal of 2 bases from V and 3 bases from J, the junction contained 5 bases not matched to a gene. CDR3 loop: CASSYRTSENYNEQFF. The CDR3 DNA is TGTGCCAGCAGTTACAGGACTAGCGAGAACTACAATGAGCAGTTCTTC.

The V gene is TRBV5-6, the J gene TRBJ2-1, with 11 positions matching TRBD2. The CDR3 loop spans 18 amino acids. V dropped 4 bases and J dropped 0; count of bases not matched to a gene: 9. Looked up from germline, CDR1 is SGHDT and CDR2 is YYEEEE. The DNA for the CDR3 is TGTGCCAGCAGCAAAGGACTAGCGGGCGCTAGCTCCTACAATGAGCAGTTCTTC. Translation: CASSKGLAGASSYNEQFF. The full variable domain, completed using reference TRBV5-6 and TRBJ2-1, is DAGVTQSPTHLIKTRGQQVTLRCSPKSGHDTVSWYQQALGQGPQFIFQYYEEEERQRGNFPDRFSGHQFPNYSSELNVNALLLGDSALYLCASSKGLAGASSYNEQFFGPGTRLTVL.

The J gene is TRBJ1-2, the V gene TRBV27; D gene unclear. The germline CDR1 and CDR2 sequences are MNHEY and SMNVEV (reference sequence). Trimming cost V 2 bases and J 6 bases, with 10 bases left between them. CDR3 length: 13 residues. CDR3 amino acids: CASSLARDDGYTF. CDR3 bases: TGTGCCAGCAGTTTAGCTCGAGATGATGGCTACACCTTC.

The chain joins TRBV27 to TRBJ2-7, with D maybe TRBD2 (5 bases). V was clipped by 0 bases and J by 4 bases, with 19 bases between them. Germline CDR1 reads MNHEY; CDR2 reads SMNVEV (reference sequence). The CDR3 loop spans 17 amino acids. CDR3 protein: CASSLSIPSAGGYEQYF. For the CDR3, the DNA is TGTGCCAGCAGTTTATCTATTCCTTCAGCAGGCGGGTACGAGCAGTACTTC.

V is TRBV2 and J is TRBJ2-2; 7 bases are shared with TRBD2. V was pared by 8 bases and J by 1 base, with 7 bases of the junction left unmatched. Germline assignment: CDR1 SNHLY and CDR2 FYNNEI. The CDR3 spans 15 residues. CDR3 residues: CASRARGVNTGELFF. The DNA of the CDR3 is TGTGCCAGCCGAGCCCGGGGGGTGAACACCGGGGAGCTGTTTTTT.

J is TRBJ2-5 and V is TRBV9; a weak D match, TRBD1 (5 bases). This CDR3 is 15 amino acids long. V lost 4 bases to trimming and J lost 2 bases, with 15 bases between them. Germline CDR1 and CDR2: SGDLS and YYNGEE. The CDR3 protein is CASSPPIKGQETQYF. DNA of the CDR3: TGTGCCAGCAGCCCTCCTATCAAGGGGCAAGAGACCCAGTACTTC.

The chain carries TRBV7-8 and TRBJ2-3, with a possible D match to TRBD2 (6 bases). CDR3 size: 15 residues. Trimming pared 2 bases from V and 2 bases from J, leaving 11 bases between. Germline assignment: CDR1 SGHVS and CDR2 FQNEAQ. The CDR3, as DNA: TGTGCCAGCAGCTTACTTTGGGGGGACACAGATACGCAGTATTTT. It yields the protein CASSLLWGDTDTQYF.